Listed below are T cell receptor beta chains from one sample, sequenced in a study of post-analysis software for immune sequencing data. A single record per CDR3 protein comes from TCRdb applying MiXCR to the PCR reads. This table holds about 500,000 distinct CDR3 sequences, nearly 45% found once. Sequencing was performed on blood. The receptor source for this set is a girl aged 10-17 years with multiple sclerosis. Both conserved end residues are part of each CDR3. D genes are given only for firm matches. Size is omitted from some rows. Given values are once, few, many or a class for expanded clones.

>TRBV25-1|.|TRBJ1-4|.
CASSDWGRDEKLFF
TGTGCCAGCAGTGATTGGGGGCGTGATGAAAAACTGTTTTTT
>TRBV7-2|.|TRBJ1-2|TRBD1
CASSLAGTVINYGYTF
TGTGCCAGCAGCTTAGCCGGGACAGTGATTAACTATGGCTACACCTTC
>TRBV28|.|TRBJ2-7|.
CASSPGIHEQYF
TGTGCCAGCAGTCCCGGTATCCACGAGCAGTACTTC
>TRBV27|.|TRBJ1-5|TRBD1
CASSLGTGLQPQHF
TGTGCCAGCAGTTTGGGGACAGGGCTTCAGCCCCAGCATTTT
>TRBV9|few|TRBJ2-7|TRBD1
CASSEIGTGIEYF
TGTGCCAGCAGCGAGATAGGGACAGGGATCGAGTACTTC
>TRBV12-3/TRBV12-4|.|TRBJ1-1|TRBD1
CASSRGQGMNTEAFF
TGTGCCAGCAGTCGCGGACAGGGGATGAACACTGAAGCTTTCTTT
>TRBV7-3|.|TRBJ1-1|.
CASSLSGRTLLNTEAFF
TGTGCCAGCAGCCTATCGGGACGGACCCTGCTGAACACTGAAGCTTTCTTT
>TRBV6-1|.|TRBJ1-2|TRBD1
CASSDLTGVDGYTF
TGTGCCAGCAGTGACCTCACAGGGGTCGATGGCTACACCTTC
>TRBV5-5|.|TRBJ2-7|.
CASSLGGTSLVEQYF
TGTGCCAGCAGCTTGGGTGGGACCTCCCTTGTCGAGCAGTACTTC
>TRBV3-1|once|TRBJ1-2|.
CASTGGTYYGYTF
TGTGCCAGCACCGGGGGGACCTACTATGGCTACACCTTC
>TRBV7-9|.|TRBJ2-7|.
CASSLDTYEQYF
TGTGCCAGCAGCTTAGACACGTACGAGCAGTACTTC
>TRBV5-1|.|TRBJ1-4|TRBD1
CASSLVGGTEIRKLFF
TGCGCCAGCAGCTTGGTAGGCGGGACAGAGATACGAAAACTGTTTTTT
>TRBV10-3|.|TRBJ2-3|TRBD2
CAISESGLAGGNTDTQYF
TGTGCCATCAGTGAGTCGGGACTAGCGGGAGGCAACACAGATACGCAGTATTTT